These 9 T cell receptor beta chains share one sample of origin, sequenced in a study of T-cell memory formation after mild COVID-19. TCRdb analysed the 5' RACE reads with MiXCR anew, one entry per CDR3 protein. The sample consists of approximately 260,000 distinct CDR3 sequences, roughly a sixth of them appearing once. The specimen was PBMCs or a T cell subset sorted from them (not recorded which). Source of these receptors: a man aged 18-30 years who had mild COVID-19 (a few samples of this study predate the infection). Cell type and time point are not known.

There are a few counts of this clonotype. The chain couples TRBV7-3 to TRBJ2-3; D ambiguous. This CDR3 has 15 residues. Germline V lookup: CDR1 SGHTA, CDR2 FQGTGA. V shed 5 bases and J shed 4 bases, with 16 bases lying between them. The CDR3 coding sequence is TGTGCCAGCAGCCCCCTAGGCGGAGTACCAGATACGCAGTATTTT. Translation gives CASSPLGGVPDTQYF.

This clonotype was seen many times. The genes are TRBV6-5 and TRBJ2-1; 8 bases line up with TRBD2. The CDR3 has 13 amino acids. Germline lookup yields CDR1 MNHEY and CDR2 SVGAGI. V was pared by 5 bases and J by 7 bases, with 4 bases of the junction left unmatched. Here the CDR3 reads CASSVRGGNEQFF. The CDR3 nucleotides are TGTGCCAGCAGTGTCCGGGGGGGGAATGAGCAGTTCTTC.

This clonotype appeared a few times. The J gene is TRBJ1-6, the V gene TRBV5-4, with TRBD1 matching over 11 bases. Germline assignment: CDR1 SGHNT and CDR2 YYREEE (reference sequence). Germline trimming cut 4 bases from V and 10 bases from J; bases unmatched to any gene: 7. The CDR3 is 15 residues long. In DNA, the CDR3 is TGTGCCAGCAGCCTTAGGACAGGGGGCAGCTCACCCCTCCACTTT. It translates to CASSLRTGGSSPLHF.

This chain's CDR3 is CASSLLRTGEEKLFF. The DNA for the CDR3 is TGCGCCAGCAGCCTACTCCGGACAGGGGAAGAAAAACTGTTTTTT. The chain recombines TRBV4-3 with TRBJ1-4; TRBD1 matches 9 bases. The CDR3 spans 15 residues. Losses at the gene ends were 4 bases for V and 8 bases for J; bases not matched to a gene: 8. CDR1 and CDR2 from the germline V gene are LGHNA and YSLEER.

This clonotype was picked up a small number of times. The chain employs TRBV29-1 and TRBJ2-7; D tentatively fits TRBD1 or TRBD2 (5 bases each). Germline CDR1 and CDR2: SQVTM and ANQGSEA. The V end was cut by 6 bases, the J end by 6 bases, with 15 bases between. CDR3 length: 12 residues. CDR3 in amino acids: CSVGPWAGEQYF. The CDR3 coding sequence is TGCAGCGTGGGACCGTGGGCGGGCGAGCAGTACTTC.

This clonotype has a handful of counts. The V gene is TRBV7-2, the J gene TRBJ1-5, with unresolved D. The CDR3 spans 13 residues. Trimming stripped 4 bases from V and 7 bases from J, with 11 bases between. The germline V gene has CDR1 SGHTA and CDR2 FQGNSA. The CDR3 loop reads CASSYRGQQPQHF. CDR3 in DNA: TGTGCCAGCAGCTATAGAGGGCAACAGCCCCAGCATTTT.

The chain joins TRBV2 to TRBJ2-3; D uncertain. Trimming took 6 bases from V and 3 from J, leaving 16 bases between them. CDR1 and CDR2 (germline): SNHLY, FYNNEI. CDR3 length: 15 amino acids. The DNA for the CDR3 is TGTGCCAGCAGCGTACCACGGACGGCGACAGATACGCAGTATTTT. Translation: CASSVPRTATDTQYF.

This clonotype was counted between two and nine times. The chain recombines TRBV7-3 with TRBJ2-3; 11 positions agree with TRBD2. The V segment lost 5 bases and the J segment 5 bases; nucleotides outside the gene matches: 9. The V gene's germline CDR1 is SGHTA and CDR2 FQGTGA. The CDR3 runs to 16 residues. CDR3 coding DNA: TGTGCCAGCAGCACCACTAGCGGGAGAGAGGGAGATACGCAGTATTTT. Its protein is CASSTTSGREGDTQYF.

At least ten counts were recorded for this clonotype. The CDR3 here is CASSVGTGYNQPQHF. The CDR3 coding sequence is TGCGCCAGCAGCGTCGGGACAGGCTACAATCAGCCCCAGCATTTT. The genes are TRBV5-1 and TRBJ1-5; the match to TRBD1 covers 8 bases. The V gene end was trimmed by 4 bases and the J gene end by 3 bases; junction bases not matched to a gene: 6. The CDR3 consists of 15 residues. In germline, CDR1 is SGHRS, CDR2 YFSETQ.